The 8 T cell receptor beta chains given below trace back to one sample, sequenced in a study of T-cell reconstitution after alpha-beta-depleted transplantation in children. The authors prepared the TCRbeta library with unique molecular identifiers. One entry per CDR3 protein, called by TCRdb with MiXCR from the PCR reads. The data show about 830,000 distinct CDR3 sequences, 15% to 20% seen once. Sequencing was performed on PBMCs, mostly from graft donor cells, taken 360 days after TCRalphabeta/CD19-depleted stem cell transplant. Source of these receptors: a male patient aged 10 to 17 who had a stem cell transplant for acute lymphoblastic leukemia, so the T cells may come from the graft donor.

The rearrangement joins TRBV15 to TRBJ2-3; 9 bases agree with TRBD2. Unmatched junction bases numbered 2, after V lost 2 bases and J lost 2 bases. Germline V gives CDR1 LNHNV, CDR2 YYDKDF (reference sequence). The CDR3 has 15 residues. The CDR3 region is CATSRRLADTDTQYF. CDR3 coding DNA: TGTGCCACCAGCAGACGACTAGCGGACACAGATACGCAGTATTTT.

This clonotype was picked up a small number of times. The chain has TRBV9 and TRBJ2-1; D may be TRBD2 (6 bases). CDR1 and CDR2 from the germline V gene are SGDLS and YYNGEE. The V end was cut by 4 bases, the J end by 6 bases, with 14 bases between. The CDR3 is 14 amino acids. The CDR3 bases are TGTGCCAGCAGCTCGGCGACTAGACCCAATGAGCAGTTCTTC. It is translated as CASSSATRPNEQFF.

The rearrangement joins TRBV11-3 to TRBJ2-1, with 10 bases aligning to TRBD2. This CDR3 comprises 16 residues. The V segment lost 5 bases and the J segment 7 bases; nucleotides outside the gene matches: 11. Germline V gives CDR1 SGHNT, CDR2 YENEEA. The CDR3 nucleotides are TGTGCCAGCAGCCTGAGGACTAGCGGAGTGTTGAATGAGCAGTTCTTC. Translated, it gives CASSLRTSGVLNEQFF.

This chain uses TRBV12-3 or TRBV12-4 with TRBJ2-1; 11 nucleotides line up with TRBD2. The length of the CDR3 is 17 residues. Trimming removed 6 bases from V and 3 bases from J; junction bases left unmatched: 10. CDR3 in amino acids: CASRGYFSGRGYNEQFF. The CDR3 DNA is TGTGCCAGCAGGGGGTACTTTAGCGGGAGGGGCTACAATGAGCAGTTCTTC.

The chain employs TRBV15 and TRBJ2-7, with TRBD1 identical over 7 bases. CDR1 and CDR2 from the germline V gene are LNHNV and YYDKDF (reference sequence). The V segment lost 3 bases and the J segment 1 base; nucleotides outside the gene matches: 3. The CDR3 is made up of 14 amino acids. The CDR3 region is CATSSTRGSYEQYF. The CDR3 nucleotides are TGTGCCACCAGCAGCACCAGGGGGTCCTACGAGCAGTACTTC.

The chain employs TRBV10-3 and TRBJ2-3; a weak D match, TRBD2 (6 bases). Trimming took off 2 bases at V and 3 bases at J, with 21 bases between the two ends. Germline V gene sequence: CDR1 ENHRY, CDR2 SYGVKD. This CDR3 is 18 amino acids long. Written as DNA, the CDR3 is TGTGCCATCAGTGAGGAGGACTACTCTGCGCGGTTGACAGATACGCAGTATTTT. It specifies CAISEEDYSARLTDTQYF.

The V and J genes are TRBV20-1 and TRBJ2-7, with D unresolved. With 3 bases removed from V and 7 bases from J, the gap between germline ends came to 10 bases. The length of the CDR3 is 11 residues. The germline V gene encodes CDR1 DFQATT and CDR2 SNEGSKA (reference sequence). DNA of the CDR3: TGCAGTGCTAGCTTCTCAGAGGAGCAGTACTTC. This translates into CSASFSEEQYF.

This rearrangement joins TRBV28 to TRBJ1-5, with TRBD1 matching 8 bases. The CDR3 has 14 amino acids. Germline CDR1 is MDHEN and CDR2 is SYDVKM. After removal of 3 bases from V and 13 bases from J, the junction contained 11 bases not matched to a gene. CDR3 DNA: TGTGCCAGCAGTTTCTGGACAGGGCCGATTGGGCAGCATTTT. Its translation is CASSFWTGPIGQHF. Complete variable domain (other parts from reference TRBV28 and TRBJ1-5): DVKVTQSSRYLVKRTGEKVFLECVQDMDHENMFWYRQDPGLGLRLIYFSYDVKMKEKGDIPEGYSVSREKKERFSLILESASTNQTSMYLCASSFWTGPIGQHFGDGTRLSIL.